This T cell receptor beta chain was found in a study of cytomegalovirus exposure and HLA in healthy donors (TCRdb year 2017). Turning to the overall study: An earlier analysis of around 600 of the donors reported roughly 270 Gb of sequence data and roughly 110 million unique TCR beta sequences from about 200 million T cells. A later analysis re-analyzed previously published TCR beta repertoires from roughly 600 donors and added high-resolution HLA genotyping to study TCR occurrence patterns. Donor age, sex, ethnicity and CMV serostatus were collected together with the repertoire data. All discovery cohort repertoires had been generated using a single sequencing platform. Rather than using new phenotypic data, the later analysis identified candidate immune exposures from TCR beta sequences and from how often those sequences occurred across donors. To predict cytomegalovirus infection status, the study combined high-throughput TCR immunosequencing, statistical association of individual TCRs with disease status, and machine learning. Because of strong linkage in the cohort, a few DR-DQ haplotypes were treated as single units for association and clustering. An earlier analysis of a few hundred of the donors applied high-throughput TCR beta sequencing to assess whether each TCR beta V gene segment acted as functional or pseudogenic. HLA typing included class I and class II loci at four-digit resolution. Roughly 300 gigabases of sequencing data and tens of millions of unique TCR sequences were included in an early release covering 550 to 800 HLA-typed donors. Along with the roughly 710-subject first cohort, a separate validation cohort of 120 different subjects was used. Typing coverage varied by locus: roughly 629-640 donors for A, B, C, DRB1 and DQB1; about 520 for DQA1; nearly 610 for DPA1; approximately 450 for DPB1. Genome-wide SNP genotypes for about 60% of the roughly 700 donors were used in a later genetic analysis, which treated that subset as a discovery cohort. Among some 410 genotyped donors of the cohort, an average of approximately 240,000 unique TCR beta nucleotide sequences were sequenced per donor, roughly 18% of them non-productive. Of the 300 to 500 genotyped donors, 65% to 90% were placed in the genetic ancestry cluster associated with self-reported Caucasian donors. The study profiled the T cell repertoires of some 610 subjects by immunosequencing and related them to cytomegalovirus serostatus. The study aimed to test whether cataloging public T cell receptors could reveal signatures of past pathogen exposure. General findings and caveats noted by the study authors: In an earlier analysis of some 550 of the donors, most TCR beta V segments were observed in productive rearrangements about 90% or about 30% of the time, broadly matching IMGT annotations. Linkage disequilibrium might explain the correlated functional status among segregating V segments, but an unknown experimental factor could not be ruled out. About 15 rarely observed V segments, including chromosome 9 orphons, were excluded from the earlier analysis of 550 to 700 of the donors because counts were too low. The only immune exposure information available for the cohort was CMV serostatus. In this cohort, only TCR beta chains were sequenced, and detectable features were limited by the absence of alpha or paired-chain data. In a later genetic analysis, a missense DCLRE1C variant was associated with V-gene and J-gene trimming of TCR beta chains, and the association was replicated in an independent cohort. The study gave a list of about 150 TCR beta chains associated with cytomegalovirus. Several of the top co-occurrence clusters appeared to be linked to parvovirus B19, influenza, CMV and Epstein-Barr virus, according to a later analysis. At a false discovery rate of 0.05, a later analysis linked roughly 17,000 TCR beta sequences to specific HLA alleles. Most TCR sequences were seen in very few donors, while some public TCRs were found in many individuals. The sequencing pipeline was judged likely to have produced a cluster of highly shared sequence variants as a technical artifact. Strong co-occurrence of HLA alleles, especially DR and DQ, made assigning TCR associations to individual alleles difficult. HLA typing was unavailable for some donors at each locus, so association tests used only the typed subset. In a later analysis, TCR association rates were found to vary across HLA loci, with the most associated TCRs seen for DRB1 alleles and the fewest for HLA-C alleles. In a later analysis, most CMV-associated TCR beta chains were found to appear HLA-restricted, with HLA associations seemingly driven largely by CMV exposure. The classifier was reported to diagnose cytomegalovirus status with high specificity and sensitivity in both the original and validation cohorts. The authors suggested that the approach could potentially be generalized to other disease states and immunological phenotypes. A further reported finding was that TCR beta sequences accurately predicted the HLA-A and HLA-B alleles for most subjects in the first cohort. Sequencing depth was assumed to be roughly uniform across donors in the presence/absence analyses, though that assumption may not hold. A later genetic analysis reported fewer N-insertions in productive TCRs among donors in an Asian-associated ancestry cluster than the approximately 700-donor mean. A few of the identified cytomegalovirus-associated TCR beta chains were confirmed in vitro to be specific for cytomegalovirus antigens. Some IMGT-functional V segments, including TRBV6-2 and TRBV6-3, could not be distinguished by the 87-base-pair reads and were therefore excluded. Compared with equally common non-associated chains, HLA-associated TCR beta chains in a later analysis were more clonally expanded and had lower generation probabilities.

The germline V gene specifies MGHDK as CDR1 and SYGVNS as CDR2. Reading from cysteine to phenylalanine, the CDR3 counts 18 amino acids. Here the CDR3 DNA is all that survives: 54 bases in frame from base 1. Compared with germline, V lacks 3 bases and J lacks 5 bases; bases without a gene match: 16. This clone was seen a handful of times. The clone's antigen remains unknown. The input lacks base qualities; no much larger clone sits a single base away. Receptor libraries were prepared by the immunoSEQ multiplex PCR assay. The multiplex PCR relied on a mix of 60 forward primers for TCR Vbeta segments and 13 reverse primers for TCR Jbeta segments. The CDR3 region of rearranged TCR beta genes was amplified from genomic DNA by a multiplex PCR assay. The amplified TCR beta libraries were sequenced on the Illumina HiSeq System as 87-base-pair reads. As for the authors' bioinformatics: In a later analysis, approximately 74 million unique TCR beta chains were counted across the approximately 640 repertoires, and approximately 11 million of these chains were shared by at least two donors. Raw reads were error-corrected and collapsed into unique sequences with a nearest-neighbor algorithm that merged closely related sequences to remove PCR and sequencing errors. CDR3 sequences were aligned to IMGT reference sequences to assign V, D and J gene segments. Each retained sequence needed at least a six-nucleotide match to both a V gene segment and a J gene segment. Rearrangements were called productive when the CDR3 lacked stop codons and stayed in frame with V and J; all others were non-productive. CDR3 was defined according to IMGT convention as the region running from the second conserved V-encoded cysteine to the conserved J-encoded phenylalanine. In an earlier analysis of just under 600 of the donors, sequences lacking an unambiguous match to a single V gene segment were excluded. An earlier analysis of some 610 of the donors called V segments functional above 56.7% productive rearrangements and segregating when the between-donor standard deviation exceeded 5%. A statistical classification framework was built for diagnosing cytomegalovirus status from the catalog of TCR beta chain sequences. In a later analysis, V and J genes were assigned by comparing TCR nucleotide sequences against IMGT/GENE-DB human TR gene sequences. A later analysis assigned CDR3 sequences and most-parsimonious VDJ recombination scenarios with the TCRdist pipeline. In a later analysis, each TCR beta chain was defined by its CDR3 amino acid sequence together with its V-gene family, and reads lacking a unique V-gene family were excluded. A later analysis removed roughly 590 highly shared, low-generation-probability nucleotide sequences to deal with suspected cross-contamination and a sequencing artifact. For each public chain, a later analysis derived a clonal expansion index from normalized ranks of inferred template counts within each repertoire. A later analysis computed generation probabilities with a VDJ recombination model fitted to out-of-frame rearrangements, and checked the results against IGoR. Hypergeometric tests were used in a later analysis to score TCR-TCR, TCR-HLA and TCR-CMV co-occurrence, with a repertoire-size bias correction applied to the TCR pairs. To estimate false discovery rates, a later analysis permuted the HLA or CMV assignments 20 times. In a later analysis, co-occurring TCRs were grouped with DBSCAN, and TCRdist sequence similarity was added when clustering was performed within HLA-allele-positive subsets. Co-occurrence clustering excluded repertoires with fewer than 30,000 or more than 120,000 public chains, plus five with anomalous nucleotide sharing. TCRdb provides this immuneACCESS table in a form limited to in-frame rearrangements. Some clones are lacking; in checked studies, under half of them reflect an unresolved V gene, and why the rest are absent is not known. The V and J calls and clone size come from that table; D and trimming were worked out from the DNA. This sample gives around 110,000 clones in total; 81% of them show up just once. Clones ranked in the top ten supply about 3.9% of the sample.

In total, about 650 healthy bone marrow donors made up the cohort. All cohort members were sampled while nominally healthy, although unrecorded immune exposures were likely present. The donor tested CMV seronegative, placing the donor among the 350 to 400 seronegative members of the cohort. A peripheral blood sample was provided by each donor, and peripheral blood mononuclear cells were used for TCR beta sequencing. Genomic DNA was extracted from the blood cell samples with the Qiagen DNeasy Blood Extraction Kit. The sequenced material came from PBMCs. The sequence is built from TRBV25-1 and TRBJ2-5, with 9 middle bases fitting TRBD1. This clonotype was obtained from a woman in her 30s in good health and CMV-seronegative. Read as DNA, the sequence is TGTGCCAGCAGTGAGGTGTTAGCGCAGGGACAGGGCAGGGAGACCCAGTACTTC. This gives the protein CASSEVLAQGQGRETQYF.